These 8 T cell receptor beta chains were sequenced from one sample in a study of early T cells in non-severe SARS-CoV-2 infection (dated by TCRdb to the early 2020s). Libraries were prepared through 5' RACE. The run used a NextSeq 500. In-frame beta chains were kept once TCRdb had trimmed the public reads at Q25 with fastp and called clones with MiXCR. All rows with the same CDR3 protein become a single entry with the most common DNA and genes. Recorded for this sample are 46,000 or so distinct CDR3 sequences; 13% of them occurred a single time. The ten largest clones add up to about 9.4% of the sample. Specimen: whole blood. Receptors originate from an adult who was a healthcare worker with PCR-confirmed SARS-CoV-2 infection or an uninfected control (not recorded which).

This clonotype was detected only a few times. V and J are TRBV7-2 and TRBJ2-7, with a weak D call TRBD1 (5 bases). CDR1 and CDR2 (germline): SGHTA, FQGNSA. Trimming cost V 3 bases and J 3 bases, with 15 bases left between them. This CDR3 contains 15 residues. The CDR3 nucleotides are TGTGCCAGCAGCTTTAGGGGCGGTCAGGGCTACGAGCAGTACTTC. Its translation is CASSFRGGQGYEQYF.

In its sample, this clonotype was seen many times. V gene TRBV11-2 combines with J gene TRBJ1-1; D is possibly TRBD1 (5 bases). V shed 1 base and J shed 5 bases, with 14 bases lying between them. The CDR3 totals 15 residues. The germline V gene encodes CDR1 SGHAT and CDR2 FQNNGV. In nucleotides, the CDR3 is TGTGCCAGCAGCTTAGGGGACGCTCCGAGAACTGAAGCTTTCTTT. This codes for CASSLGDAPRTEAFF.

This clonotype was found many times. The chain is built from TRBV20-1 and TRBJ1-1; D is undetermined. The CDR3 has 14 amino acids. Germline V CDR1 and CDR2: DFQATT, SNEGSKA (reference sequence). V dropped 2 bases and J dropped 10 bases, with 20 bases sitting between them. CDR3 sequence: CSARWRQAHYGAFF. The CDR3 DNA reads as TGCAGTGCTAGATGGCGGCAGGCGCATTACGGAGCTTTCTTT.

This clonotype appeared many times. The V gene is TRBV27, the J gene TRBJ1-1; tentative D call: TRBD1 (5 bases). Germline V gene lookup returns CDR1 MNHEY and CDR2 SMNVEV (reference sequence). The CDR3 loop spans 14 amino acids. Trimming shortened V by 7 bases and J by 0 bases, and 12 bases separated the two germline ends. CDR3 sequence reads: CASTRPGLNTEAFF. The CDR3 bases are TGTGCCAGCACTCGTCCAGGGCTGAACACTGAAGCTTTCTTT.

This clonotype occurred a few times. V gene TRBV7-9 combines with J gene TRBJ2-3; D not resolved. Germline CDR1 SEHNR, CDR2 FQNEAQ (reference sequence). V lost 5 bases and J lost 4, with 7 bases in between. There are 12 residues in the CDR3. As DNA, the CDR3 is TGTGCCAGCAGCATAAACCCAGATACGCAGTATTTT. Translation: CASSINPDTQYF.

The chain carries TRBV11-2 and TRBJ2-1; 14 nucleotides match TRBD2. V trimming: 3 bases; J trimming: 6 bases; junction bases outside the gene matches: 4. The CDR3 is 16 residues long. CDR1 and CDR2 (germline): SGHAT, FQNNGV. CDR3 coding DNA: TGTGCCAGCAGCTTGGGACTAGCGGGAGCCCGCAATGAGCAGTTCTTC. It encodes CASSLGLAGARNEQFF.

This clonotype showed up many times. The V gene is TRBV30, the J gene TRBJ1-2, with a possible D match to TRBD1 (5 bases). This CDR3 region has 13 residues. The germline V gene encodes CDR1 GTSNPN and CDR2 SVGIG (reference sequence). Trimming took 3 bases from V and 2 from J, leaving 10 bases between them. CDR3 nucleotides: TGTGCCTGGAGAAGGGGCCGGAACTATGGCTACACCTTC. Translating gives CAWRRGRNYGYTF.

This clonotype was seen more than once but under ten times. The V gene is TRBV9, the J gene TRBJ2-2, with a weak D call TRBD1 (5 bases). Trimming stripped 1 base from V and 1 base from J, with 8 bases between. From germline, CDR1 is SGDLS and CDR2 YYNGEE. The CDR3 sequence is 15 residues long. In DNA form, the CDR3 reads TGTGCCAGCAGCGTACAGGGTCTGAACACCGGGGAGCTGTTTTTT. Residues: CASSVQGLNTGELFF.